This is a list of T cell receptor beta chains from one sample in a study of shared clonotypes between healthy human individuals. Libraries were prepared by immunoSEQ multiplex PCR; TCRdb keeps only in-frame clonotypes and omits some of them. This table holds nearly 2 million clones, roughly 94% found once. Sample: naive CD8+ T cells sorted from blood. All receptors derive from a man aged 18-30 years in good health. The CDR3 runs from the conserved cysteine through the conserved F or W. The order of the fields is clone size, V gene, CDR3 protein. Only part of the rows carry a size: once, few, many, or a class if the clone is expanded.

abundance: NA
v_gene: TRBV5-1
CDR3aa: CASSLTPLYEQYF

abundance: NA
v_gene: TRBV29-1
CDR3aa: CSVEDLPGEGNTIYF

abundance: NA
v_gene: TRBV9
CDR3aa: CASSRDRENTGELFF

abundance: NA
v_gene: TRBV7-2
CDR3aa: CASSTRTSGKIPGNEQFF

abundance: NA
v_gene: TRBV28
CDR3aa: CASNPHGGADQPQHF

abundance: NA
v_gene: TRBV19
CDR3aa: CASSISPDYGYTF

abundance: NA
v_gene: TRBV6-5
CDR3aa: CASSYSIEAETQYF

abundance: NA
v_gene: TRBV7-9
CDR3aa: CASSYIAGGNSPLHF

abundance: NA
v_gene: TRBV21-1
CDR3aa: CASSKTVRSYEQYF

abundance: NA
v_gene: TRBV6-1
CDR3aa: CASSASQGSEQYF

abundance: NA
v_gene: TRBV7-2
CDR3aa: CASSFDLAGSFNEQFF

abundance: NA
v_gene: TRBV15
CDR3aa: CATSPIITYEQYF

abundance: once
v_gene: TRBV4-3
CDR3aa: CASSQDELGVYGYTF

abundance: once
v_gene: TRBV25-1
CDR3aa: CASSESGFGNYGYTF

abundance: NA
v_gene: TRBV28
CDR3aa: CASSSRDHYNEQFF

abundance: once
v_gene: TRBV5-1
CDR3aa: CASSLAVLGLAERGYNEQFF

abundance: NA
v_gene: TRBV10-3
CDR3aa: CAISDPGVAGEADTQYF

abundance: NA
v_gene: TRBV7-2
CDR3aa: CASSLAGWTGYNEQFF

abundance: NA
v_gene: TRBV9
CDR3aa: CASSVPSSGGYQETQYF

abundance: NA
v_gene: TRBV2
CDR3aa: CASSRPSGNEQFF

abundance: NA
v_gene: TRBV4-1
CDR3aa: CASSQAGASYNEQFF

abundance: NA
v_gene: TRBV2
CDR3aa: CASSEDIAGEGEQFF

abundance: NA
v_gene: TRBV4-3
CDR3aa: CASSQGQGVGGYTF

abundance: NA
v_gene: TRBV5-4
CDR3aa: CASSLLAGEQYF

abundance: NA
v_gene: TRBV28
CDR3aa: CASSLFSTGGETQYF

abundance: NA
v_gene: TRBV27
CDR3aa: CASSSQTGPYEQYF

abundance: NA
v_gene: TRBV7-9
CDR3aa: CASSPDGQGVQPQHF

abundance: NA
v_gene: TRBV7-9
CDR3aa: CASSYPRGENYYGYTF

abundance: NA
v_gene: TRBV6-5
CDR3aa: CASSRDRVETQYF

abundance: NA
v_gene: TRBV6-5
CDR3aa: CASTPGTFNEQFF

abundance: NA
v_gene: TRBV28
CDR3aa: CASSVTPLGSGNTIYF

abundance: NA
v_gene: TRBV11-3
CDR3aa: CASSLGGEESYEQYF

abundance: NA
v_gene: TRBV18
CDR3aa: CASSLEADLNTEAFF

abundance: NA
v_gene: TRBV5-5
CDR3aa: CASSFSHTGELFF

abundance: once
v_gene: TRBV9
CDR3aa: CASTVGTGPTDTQYF

abundance: NA
v_gene: TRBV16
CDR3aa: CASSPASTDTQYF

abundance: NA
v_gene: TRBV5-4
CDR3aa: CASSPLAGTLTDTQYF

abundance: NA
v_gene: TRBV7-2
CDR3aa: CASSSRDRDQETQYF

abundance: NA
v_gene: TRBV5-6
CDR3aa: CASSFLPTGVDEQYF

abundance: NA
v_gene: TRBV28
CDR3aa: CASSPNRGLTGELFF